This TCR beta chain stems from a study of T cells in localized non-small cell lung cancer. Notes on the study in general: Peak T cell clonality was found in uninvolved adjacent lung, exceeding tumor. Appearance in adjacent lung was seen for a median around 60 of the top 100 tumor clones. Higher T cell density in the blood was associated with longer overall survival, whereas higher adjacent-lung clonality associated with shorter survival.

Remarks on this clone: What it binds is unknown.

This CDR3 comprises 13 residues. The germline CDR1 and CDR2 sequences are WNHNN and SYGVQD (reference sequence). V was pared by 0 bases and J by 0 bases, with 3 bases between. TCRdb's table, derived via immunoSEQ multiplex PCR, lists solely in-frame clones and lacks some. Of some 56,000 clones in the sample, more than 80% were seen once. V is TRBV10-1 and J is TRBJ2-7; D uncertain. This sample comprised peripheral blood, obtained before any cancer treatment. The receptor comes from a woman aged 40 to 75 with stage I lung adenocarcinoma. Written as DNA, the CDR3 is TGCGCCAGCAGTGAGTCAGGCTCCTACGAGCAGTACTTC. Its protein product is CASSESGSYEQYF.